This T cell receptor beta chain was profiled in a study of cytomegalovirus exposure and HLA in healthy donors. Looking at the study overall: As an earlier analysis found, about 190 million T cells yielded about 120 million unique TCR beta sequences.

Whole-study findings and limits: The later analysis indicated that the majority of CMV-associated TCR beta chains appeared HLA-restricted. In vitro checks showed that a few CMV-associated chains really do target CMV antigens.

Though probably carrying unrecorded immune exposures, donors were nominally healthy at sampling. There are a few counts of this clone. Its antigen is not known. The CDR3 extends over 14 amino acids. PCR amplification relied on 60 Vbeta primers (plus 13 Jbeta primers). Method: immunoSEQ multiplex PCR; TCRdb's copy keeps in-frame clones and lacks some. The sample yields around 280,000 clones, about 87% seen once. Material: PBMCs. The clonotype was recovered from a woman under 30 in good health and CMV-seronegative. J is TRBJ1-6 and V is TRBV21-1; no DNA check was done on the table's D call, TRBD1. TRBV21-1 is described as a pseudogene. The CDR3: CASPSDRAFSPLHF. The CDR3 DNA follows: TGTGCCAGCCCCTCCGACAGGGCCTTTTCACCCCTCCACTTT.